Shown below are 2 T cell receptor beta chains from a single sample sequenced in a study of neurological immune-mediated disorders. TCRdb ran MiXCR on the 5' RACE reads and lists one entry per CDR3 protein. Counted here are around 50,000 distinct CDR3 sequences, around 4% occurring once; the ten biggest clones make up over 5%. The sequenced sample was PBMCs. Source of these receptors: a man in his 60s with multiple sclerosis.

This clonotype was counted many times. The rearrangement joins TRBV20-1 to TRBJ1-1; 7 bases map to TRBD1. CDR3 size: 13 residues. V lost 6 bases and J lost 0; bases outside the gene matches: 4. The germline gives CDR1 DFQATT, CDR2 SNEGSKA (reference sequence). As DNA, the CDR3 is TGCAGTGCAACACAGGGGATGAACACTGAAGCTTTCTTT. Translation: CSATQGMNTEAFF.

Ten or more counts support this clonotype. The chain joins TRBV6-2 or TRBV6-3 to TRBJ1-1; possibly TRBD1 for D (5 bases). Looked up from germline, CDR1 is MNHEY and CDR2 is SVGEGT. The CDR3 sequence is 16 residues long. Trimming removed 5 bases at V and 5 bases at J, with 21 bases between. The CDR3: CASSTLGPLGVTEAFF. The CDR3 DNA reads as TGTGCCAGCAGTACCCTTGGACCTTTAGGGGTGACTGAAGCTTTCTTT.